A selection of T cell receptor beta chains follows, all from one sample in a study of regulatory T cells in long-lasting Graves disease. TCRdb re-called the multiplex PCR reads with MiXCR, one entry per CDR3 protein. The sample carries roughly 700,000 distinct CDR3 sequences, around 30% recorded once. The starting material was peripheral blood mononuclear cells (PBMCs), obtained when the disease was refractory, from a patient treated with antithyroid drugs. The origin of the receptors is a female donor with Graves disease. Each CDR3 is given with its conserved first and last residue. The order of the fields is D gene, clone size, V gene, J gene, CDR3 protein, CDR3 DNA. A D gene is named only where the DNA matches it firmly. The listing skips clone size in some rows; elsewhere it reads once, few, many or a size class.

>-|few|TRBV5-1|TRBJ1-1
CASSLGGIRDTEAFF
TGCGCCAGCAGCTTGGGTGGCATTAGGGACACTGAAGCTTTCTTT
>-|few|TRBV18|TRBJ2-2
CASSLDSPNTGELFF
TGTGCCAGCTCACTAGACAGTCCGAACACCGGGGAGCTGTTTTTT
>TRBD2|-|TRBV28|TRBJ2-5
CAVTSGWYQETQYF
TGTGCCGTGACTAGCGGGTGGTACCAAGAGACCCAGTACTTC
>TRBD1|many|TRBV28|TRBJ1-2
CASSTPTRDRGSSGYTF
TGTGCCAGCAGTACCCCAACCCGGGACAGGGGATCAAGTGGCTACACCTTC
>-|-|TRBV12-5|TRBJ2-1
CASGLPFQYLEQFF
TGTGCTAGTGGTTTGCCATTCCAATACCTTGAGCAGTTCTTC
>-|-|TRBV14|TRBJ1-2
CASSQVARGGRGYTF
TGTGCCAGCAGCCAAGTCGCTCGGGGGGGGCGCGGCTACACCTTC
>TRBD1|few|TRBV30|TRBJ1-2
CAWNLQGTYGYTF
TGTGCCTGGAACCTACAGGGGACCTATGGCTACACCTTC
>-|-|TRBV18|TRBJ1-4
CASSQFGVEDEKLFF
TGTGCCAGCTCACAATTCGGCGTTGAAGATGAAAAACTGTTTTTT
>-|-|TRBV5-1|TRBJ2-7
CASSLDIALTYEQYF
TGCGCCAGCAGCTTAGACATCGCTCTGACCTACGAGCAGTACTTC
>-|-|TRBV29-1|TRBJ2-5
CSALGRASDRQETQYF
TGCAGCGCCCTGGGGCGAGCTAGCGACCGCCAAGAGACCCAGTACTTC
>-|-|TRBV6-1|TRBJ1-5
CASGKGGLNNQPQHF
TGTGCCAGCGGAAAAGGGGGTCTGAACAATCAGCCCCAGCATTTT
>TRBD2|many|TRBV7-3|TRBJ2-5
CASSVGGRSSETQYF
TGTGCCAGCAGCGTCGGCGGGAGGAGTTCAGAGACCCAGTACTTC
>-|-|TRBV6-2/TRBV6-3|TRBJ2-7
CASSYRVTAYEQYF
TGTGCCAGCAGTTACCGGGTCACAGCCTACGAGCAGTACTTC
>TRBD1|few|TRBV20-1|TRBJ2-3
CSARQGLRTDTQYF
TGCAGTGCGAGACAGGGGCTAAGAACAGATACGCAGTATTTT
>-|many|TRBV7-9|TRBJ1-2
CASSLDLGSNYGYTF
TGTGCCAGCAGCTTAGATTTGGGGTCTAACTATGGCTACACCTTC
>-|few|TRBV15|TRBJ1-2
CATSINRGSTNYGYTF
TGTGCCACCAGCATCAACCGGGGCTCAACGAATTATGGCTACACCTTC
>-|-|TRBV30|TRBJ2-1
CAWNSAGNEQFF
TGTGCCTGGAATAGTGCTGGCAATGAGCAGTTCTTC
>-|many|TRBV27|TRBJ1-4
CASSQDSATNEKLFF
TGTGCCAGCAGTCAGGACAGTGCAACTAATGAAAAACTGTTTTTT
>-|few|TRBV29-1|TRBJ1-1
CSAEGDSAFF
TGCAGCGCCGAAGGGGATTCAGCTTTCTTT
>-|many|TRBV2|TRBJ2-2
CASSAAGSYTGELFF
TGTGCCAGCAGTGCGGCAGGGTCCTACACCGGGGAGCTGTTTTTT
>TRBD2|-|TRBV30|TRBJ2-7
CAWSVRGELHEQYF
TGTGCCTGGAGTGTACGGGGGGAGCTCCACGAGCAGTACTTC
>-|-|TRBV28|TRBJ1-5
CASSSPGPGVQPQHF
TGTGCCAGCAGTTCACCGGGTCCCGGGGTCCAGCCCCAGCATTTT
>-|-|TRBV27|TRBJ1-2
CASSLYSYCGYTF
TGTGCCAGCAGTTTATACTCCTACTGTGGCTACACCTTC
>-|-|TRBV5-1|TRBJ1-1
CASSLESGTANTEAFF
TGTGCCAGCAGCCTAGAGTCCGGGACGGCAAACACTGAAGCTTTCTTT
>-|-|TRBV7-8|TRBJ1-1
CASSLVAGGNTEAFF
TGTGCCAGCAGCTTAGTCGCGGGTGGAAACACTGAAGCTTTCTTT
>-|-|TRBV12-5|TRBJ1-5
CASGKPDNQPQHF
TGTGCTAGTGGTAAACCCGACAATCAGCCCCAGCATTTT
>-|few|TRBV10-1|TRBJ1-1
CASSESRGTQGSEAFF
TGCGCCAGCAGTGAGTCTAGGGGGACCCAGGGATCCGAAGCTTTCTTT
>TRBD2|-|TRBV6-1|TRBJ2-1
CASSALTSGRGNEQFF
TGTGCCAGCAGCGCACTTACTAGCGGGAGGGGGAATGAGCAGTTCTTC
>TRBD1|many|TRBV28|TRBJ2-2
CASSPGGRELFF
TGTGCCAGCAGTCCAGGGGGCCGGGAGCTGTTTTTT
>-|-|TRBV7-2|TRBJ2-5
CASSSDSLKETQYF
TGTGCCAGCAGCTCGGACAGTTTAAAAGAGACCCAGTACTTC
>-|many|TRBV12-3/TRBV12-4|TRBJ1-2
CASSPDRNPYGYTF
TGTGCCAGCAGTCCCGACAGAAATCCCTATGGCTACACCTTC
>-|-|TRBV12-3/TRBV12-4|TRBJ1-1
CASSPTIGVNTEAFF
TGTGCCAGCAGTCCCACGATAGGAGTGAACACTGAAGCTTTCTTT
>-|few|TRBV6-2/TRBV6-3|TRBJ1-1
CASSYVGGWNTEAFF
TGTGCCAGCAGTTACGTGGGGGGTTGGAACACTGAAGCTTTCTTT
>-|few|TRBV20-1|TRBJ1-2
CSARMDYGYTF
TGCAGTGCTAGGATGGACTATGGCTACACCTTC
>TRBD1|-|TRBV19|TRBJ1-4
CASSTGTAGSGGEKLFF
TGTGCCAGTAGTACCGGGACAGCGGGGTCAGGCGGTGAAAAACTGTTTTTT
>TRBD1|-|TRBV9|TRBJ1-2
CASSAPGQVYGYTF
TGTGCCAGCAGCGCTCCGGGACAGGTCTATGGCTACACCTTC
>-|few|TRBV7-2|TRBJ2-5
CASSFLQGQKETQYF
TGTGCCAGCAGCTTCCTACAGGGCCAGAAAGAGACCCAGTACTTC